This T cell receptor beta chain stems from a study of T-cell reconstitution after alpha-beta-depleted transplantation in children. Study-wide results and limits: Reportedly, roughly two months post-transplant, alpha-beta T cells arose from several hundred expanded graft clones. A year had passed since transplant, and T-cell counts and diversity by then came mostly from newly produced T cells. Surviving recipient T cells and thymic progenitors underlay high day-60 TCRbeta diversity in some patients.

This CDR3 has 14 amino acids. J lost 3 bases, V lost 7 bases, and 5 bases had no gene match. Germline loops: CDR1 SGHVS, CDR2 FQNEAQ. This clonotype was seen at least ten times. The antigen is not known. Preparing the TCRbeta library involved the use of unique molecular identifiers. MiXCR, run by TCRdb on the PCR reads, gives a single entry per CDR3 protein. This sample has 490,000 or so distinct CDR3 sequences; about 10% occur once, and the top ten carry around 2%. This material consisted of PBMCs, taken before TCRalphabeta/CD19-depleted stem cell transplant. This sequence joins TRBV7-8 and TRBJ2-1, with 8 positions matching TRBD2. The origin of this receptor is a child aged 2 to 9 with inherited bone marrow failure, due to receive a stem cell transplant. CDR3 region: CASTTSGYYNEQFF. For the CDR3, the DNA is TGTGCCAGCACCACTAGCGGATACTACAATGAGCAGTTCTTC.